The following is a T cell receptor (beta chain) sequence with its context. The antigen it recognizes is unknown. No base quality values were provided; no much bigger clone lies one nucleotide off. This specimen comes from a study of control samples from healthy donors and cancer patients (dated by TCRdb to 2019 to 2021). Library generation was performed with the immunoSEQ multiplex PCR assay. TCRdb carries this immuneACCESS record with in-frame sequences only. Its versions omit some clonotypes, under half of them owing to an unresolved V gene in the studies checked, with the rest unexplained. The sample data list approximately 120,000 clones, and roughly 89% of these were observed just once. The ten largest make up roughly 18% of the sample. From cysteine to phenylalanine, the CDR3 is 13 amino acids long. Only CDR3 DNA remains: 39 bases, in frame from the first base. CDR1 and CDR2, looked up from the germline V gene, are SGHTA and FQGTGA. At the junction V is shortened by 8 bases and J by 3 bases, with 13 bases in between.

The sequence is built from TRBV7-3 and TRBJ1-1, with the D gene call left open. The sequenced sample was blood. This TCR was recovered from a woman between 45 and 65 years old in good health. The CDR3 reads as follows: CASCFRADTEAFF. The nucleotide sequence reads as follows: TGTGCCAGCTGTTTCCGGGCGGACACTGAAGCTTTCTTT.